This TCR beta chain was sequenced in a study of OX40 agonist ivuxolimab in advanced cancers. In the study overall: Ivuxolimab was a fully human IgG2 agonistic monoclonal antibody targeting the costimulatory receptor OX40 (CD134). Intravenous ivuxolimab was administered to patients every 2 weeks at six dose levels: 0.01, 0.1, 0.3, 1.5, 3 and 10 mg/kg. Of the approximately 54 dose-escalation patients, hepatocellular carcinoma was present in approximately 20, melanoma in roughly 15, renal cell carcinoma in 9 and head and neck cancer in 9. A male proportion of around 83% and a mean age of approximately 60 years, ranging from roughly 23 to 90, were recorded for the dose-escalation cohort. Prior anti-PD-1, anti-PD-L1 or anti-CTLA-4 therapy was permitted, and 30% to 50% of dose-escalation patients had received checkpoint inhibitors. Partial responses occurred in three dose-escalation patients, of whom one had hepatocellular carcinoma and two had cutaneous melanoma. The point of sequencing TCRbeta in the periphery was to test whether ivuxolimab changed TCR sequence diversity and drove clonal T-cell expansion. The monotherapy dose-escalation portion (N of about 50 patients) of the phase I ivuxolimab trial is reported in the paper. General study outcomes and caveats: At doses of 0.1 to 3.0 mg/kg, clonal expansion of both CD4+ and CD8+ T cells in blood was seen between baseline and week 6. In partial responders in the 0.1-3.0 mg/kg groups, normalized peripheral clonal expansion was found to be among the lowest, especially among CD8+ T cells. Low levels of normalized T-cell clonal expansion were also seen in some patients who did not respond. After ivuxolimab, more expanded clones were found on average in CD8+ T cells than in CD4+ T cells. The antigen specificity of the clonally expanded peripheral T cells was not determined.

Genomic DNA was extracted from sorted cells for sequencing of the TCRbeta CDR3 region. The immunoSEQ Assay was used to sequence the TCRbeta CDR3 regions. TCRdb provides this immuneACCESS table in a form limited to in-frame rearrangements. Some clones are lacking; in checked studies, under half of them reflect an unresolved V gene, and why the rest are absent is not known. The sample profile shows roughly 46,000 clones; approximately 88% of them were found once. The ten most abundant clones make up 50% to 60% of the sample. As concerns this clone: Its target antigen remains unknown. Base qualities are not provided; no much larger clone lies one nucleotide away.

V drops 0 bases and J drops 3 bases, leaving 12 bases in between. Based on the germline V gene, the CDR1 and CDR2 sequences are SGDLS and YYNGEE. Spanning cysteine to phenylalanine, the CDR3 consists of 16 amino acids. Solely the CDR3 DNA is kept, with 48 bases framed from the first base. The trial excluded patients who had a history of autoimmune disease or were on systemic immunosuppression. In every dose cohort, peripheral blood was drawn for TCR sequencing at baseline, cycle 4 day 1, and cycle 7 day 1. The samples were drawn from a first-in-human, open-label, multicenter phase I dose-escalation trial of ivuxolimab. Adults with locally advanced or metastatic melanoma, renal cell, hepatocellular, or head and neck squamous cell carcinoma were enrolled in the trial. Before TCR sequencing, CD4+ T cells and CD8+ T cells were sorted from peripheral blood as separate populations.

Sequenced material: CD4+ or CD8+ T cells sorted from blood, taken in a trial of the OX40 agonist ivuxolimab. The sequence derives from an adult with an advanced solid tumor such as melanoma, head and neck, liver or kidney cancer. The chain employs TRBV9 and TRBJ1-4, with the D segment identity uncertain. In nucleotides, the sequence is TGTGCCAGCAGCGTAGGGTTTGGGTTGGCTAATGAAAAACTGTTTTTT. Translated, this gives CASSVGFGLANEKLFF.